Described below is a single T cell receptor beta chain sequence and its context. No culture or expansion preceded analysis of these blood cells. The CDR3 is made up of 12 amino acids. The V gene lost 5 bases and the J gene lost 5 bases, with 9 bases spanning the gap. The germline V gene encodes CDR1 SGHNT and CDR2 YENEEA. These data are taken from a study of neoadjuvant anti-PD-1 for oral cavity cancer. The wider study: Around day 43, patients without progression received a fourth nivolumab dose before surgery.

Sequencing was performed with immunoSEQ multiplex PCR; in TCRdb, only in-frame clones are kept and a portion is missing. Of under 15,000 clones in the sample, 65% were seen once. The rearrangement links TRBV11-3 to TRBJ1-1, with D possibly being TRBD1 (5 bases). This TCR derives from a person aged 35 to 85 with oral cavity squamous cell carcinoma. The specimen comprised PBMCs, sampled before nivolumab (anti-PD-1) treatment. The CDR3 bases are TGTGCCAGCAGCCATCGGGGGACTGAAGCTTTCTTT. This sequence encodes CASSHRGTEAFF.